These 7 T cell receptor beta chains originate from one sample sequenced in a study of T cell responses to AZD1222 COVID-19 vaccine. Using immunoSEQ multiplex PCR, the repertoire was profiled, and TCRdb retains in-frame clones only, with some absent. The table has some 170,000 clones, approximately 90% seen once; the top ten hold 4% to 4.5%. The source material was peripheral blood, sampled 28 days after the second dose of the MenACWY control vaccine. These receptor sequences come from an adult who received the MenACWY meningococcal vaccine as a control.

This clone has just one count. The chain is built from TRBV9 and TRBJ2-7, with unresolved D. The CDR3 length is 14 residues. V was trimmed by 0 bases and J by 2 bases, leaving 9 bases between them. CDR1 and CDR2 (germline): SGDLS, YYNGEE. The CDR3 is CASSVDAGAYEQYF. DNA of the CDR3: TGTGCCAGCAGCGTAGACGCTGGCGCCTACGAGCAGTACTTC. Full variable domain (rest looked up from reference TRBV9 and TRBJ2-7): DSGVTQTPKHLITATGQRVTLRCSPRSGDLSVYWYQQSLDQGLQFLIQYYNGEERAKGNILERFSAQQFPDLHSELNLSSLELGDSALYFCASSVDAGAYEQYFGPGTRLTVT.

The chain links TRBV5-1 to TRBJ2-7; unclear D gene. CDR3 length: 15 amino acids. Deletions cut 3 bases from V and 5 bases from J, with 18 bases between. Germline lookup yields CDR1 SGHRS and CDR2 YFSETQ. CDR3 nucleotides: TGCGCCAGCAGCTCCGGCGTTGGTGGCCGGGACGAGCAGTACTTC. Translating gives CASSSGVGGRDEQYF. Filled out from reference TRBV5-1 and TRBJ2-7, the complete variable domain reads KAGVTQTPRYLIKTRGQQVTLSCSPISGHRSVSWYQQTPGQGLQFLFEYFSETQRNKGNFPGRFSGRQFSNSRSEMNVSTLELGDSALYLCASSSGVGGRDEQYFGPGTRLTVT.

The rearrangement links TRBV10-1 to TRBJ1-1; D gene unclear. The CDR3 loop spans 13 amino acids. Trimming removed 2 bases from V and 2 bases from J, with 6 bases in between. Germline V gives CDR1 WNHNN, CDR2 SYGVQD (reference sequence). The CDR3 DNA reads as TGCGCCAGCAGTGAGACATTAAACACTGAAGCTTTCTTT. It is translated as CASSETLNTEAFF.

The CDR3 is CASSFPISGQVKGAFF. CDR3 DNA sequence: TGTGCCAGCAGTTTTCCGATCTCGGGCCAGGTGAAGGGAGCTTTCTTT. The V gene is TRBV28, the J gene TRBJ1-1; D uncertain. This CDR3 is built from 16 residues. Germline V CDR1 and CDR2: MDHEN, SYDVKM. V was shortened by 3 bases and J by 10 bases, with 24 bases between the two germline ends.

The V gene is TRBV7-8, the J gene TRBJ2-7; TRBD1 aligns across 7 bases. CDR1 SGHVS and CDR2 FQNEAQ come from the germline V gene. With V trimmed by 4 bases and J by 4 bases, 4 bases remained unmatched. This CDR3 region has 13 residues. In DNA form, the CDR3 reads TGTGCCAGCAGCTCGGGACAGCAGTACGAGCAGTACTTC. Encoded protein: CASSSGQQYEQYF.

This clone has only one observation. The V and J genes are TRBV20-1 and TRBJ1-5; D is possibly TRBD1 (5 bases). Germline assignment: CDR1 DFQATT and CDR2 SNEGSKA (reference sequence). V lost 0 bases to trimming and J lost 15 bases, with 12 bases between them. The CDR3 loop spans 11 amino acids. Written as DNA, the CDR3 is TGCAGTGCTAGAGACCTACCGGGACTGCATTTT. Translation gives CSARDLPGLHF.

The CDR3 sequence is CAIKAGTGNPSGYEQYF. The CDR3 nucleotides are TGTGCCATCAAGGCCGGGACAGGGAATCCCTCTGGGTACGAGCAGTACTTC. The chain carries TRBV10-3 and TRBJ2-7; 9 bases are a match to TRBD1. The germline V gene encodes CDR1 ENHRY and CDR2 SYGVKD. The V and J ends lost 7 bases and 4 bases, in that order; junction bases with no gene match: 17. The CDR3 sequence is 17 residues long.